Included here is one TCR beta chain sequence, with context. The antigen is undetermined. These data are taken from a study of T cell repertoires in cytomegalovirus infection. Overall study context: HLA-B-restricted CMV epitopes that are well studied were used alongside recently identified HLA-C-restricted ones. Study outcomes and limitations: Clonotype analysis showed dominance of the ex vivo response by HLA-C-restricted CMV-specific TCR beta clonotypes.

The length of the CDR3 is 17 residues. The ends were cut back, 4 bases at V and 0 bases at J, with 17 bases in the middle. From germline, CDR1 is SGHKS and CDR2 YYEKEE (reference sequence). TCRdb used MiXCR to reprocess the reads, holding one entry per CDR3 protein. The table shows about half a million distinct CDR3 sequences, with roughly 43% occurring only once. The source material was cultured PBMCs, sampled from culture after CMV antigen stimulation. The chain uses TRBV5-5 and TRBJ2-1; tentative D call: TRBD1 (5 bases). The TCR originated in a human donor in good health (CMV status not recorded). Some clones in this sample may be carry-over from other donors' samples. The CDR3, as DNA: TGTGCCAGCAGCCCCTCGACAGAATCCCGCTCCTACAATGAGCAGTTCTTC. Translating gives CASSPSTESRSYNEQFF.